Described below is a single T cell receptor (beta chain) sequence and its context. As yet, its antigen is unknown. The germline gives CDR1 SGHRS, CDR2 YFSETQ. This CDR3 contains 18 residues. V gave up 0 bases and J gave up 0 bases; unmatched junction bases: 10. This sample stems from a study of fetal regulatory T cell absence and autoimmunity. Overall study context: Exocrine pancreas autoimmunity occurred in IPEX patients lacking clinical diabetes.

Only in-frame clones appear in the TCRdb table, and some are missing; sequencing was by immunoSEQ multiplex PCR. The repertoire holds 95,000 or so clones, 72% seen once, with approximately 1.9% in the top ten. General study results and limits: TRB gene family usage was broadly similar in cord blood and pancreas. Antigen-driven pancreatic autoimmunity before birth in IPEX was inferred from oligoclonal enrichment.

The sequence was obtained from a male donor with IPEX syndrome. The sequencing sample was made of pancreas tissue. This rearrangement joins TRBV5-1 to TRBJ2-7, with 9 bases identical to TRBD2. CDR3 bases: TGCGCCAGCAGCTTGGTGGGATCTACTAGCGGGTACTCCTACGAGCAGTACTTC. It translates to CASSLVGSTSGYSYEQYF.